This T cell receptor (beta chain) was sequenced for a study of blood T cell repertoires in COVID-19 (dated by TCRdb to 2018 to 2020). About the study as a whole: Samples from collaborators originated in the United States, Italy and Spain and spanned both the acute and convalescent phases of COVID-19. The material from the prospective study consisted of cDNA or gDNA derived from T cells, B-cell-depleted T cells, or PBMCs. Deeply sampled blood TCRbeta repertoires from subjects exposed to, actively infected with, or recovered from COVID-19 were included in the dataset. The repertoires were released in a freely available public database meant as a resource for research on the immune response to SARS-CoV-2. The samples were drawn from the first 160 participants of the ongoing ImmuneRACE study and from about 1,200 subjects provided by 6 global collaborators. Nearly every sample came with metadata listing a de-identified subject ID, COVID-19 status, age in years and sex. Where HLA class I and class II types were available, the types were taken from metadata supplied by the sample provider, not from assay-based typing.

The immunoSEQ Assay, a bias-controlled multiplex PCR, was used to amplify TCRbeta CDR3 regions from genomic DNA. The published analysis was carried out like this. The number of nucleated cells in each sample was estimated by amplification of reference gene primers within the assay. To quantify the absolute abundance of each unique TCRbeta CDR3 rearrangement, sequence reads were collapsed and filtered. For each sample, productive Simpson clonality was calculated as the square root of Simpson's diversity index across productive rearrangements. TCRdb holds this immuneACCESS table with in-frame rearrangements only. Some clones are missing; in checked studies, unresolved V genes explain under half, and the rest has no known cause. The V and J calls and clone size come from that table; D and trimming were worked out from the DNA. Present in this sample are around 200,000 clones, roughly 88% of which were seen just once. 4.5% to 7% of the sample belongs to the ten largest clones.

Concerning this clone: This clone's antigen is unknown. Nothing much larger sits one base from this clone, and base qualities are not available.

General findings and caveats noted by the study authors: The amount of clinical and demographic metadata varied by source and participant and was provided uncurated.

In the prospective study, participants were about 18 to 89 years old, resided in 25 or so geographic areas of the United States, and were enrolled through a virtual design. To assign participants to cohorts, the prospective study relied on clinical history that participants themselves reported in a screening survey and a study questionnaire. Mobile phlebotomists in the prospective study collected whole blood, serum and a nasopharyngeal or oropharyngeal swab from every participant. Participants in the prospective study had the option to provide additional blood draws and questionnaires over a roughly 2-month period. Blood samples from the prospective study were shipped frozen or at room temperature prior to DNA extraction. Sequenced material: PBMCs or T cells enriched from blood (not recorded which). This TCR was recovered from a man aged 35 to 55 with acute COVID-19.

The nucleotide sequence reads TGTGCCAGCAGCCCCGACTGGGGGCGGGTGTCCTACGAGCAGTACTTC. It encodes CASSPDWGRVSYEQYF. The sequence joins TRBV11-2 to TRBJ2-7; the D region possibly corresponds to TRBD1 (6 bases align). CDR1 and CDR2 are read off the germline V gene as SGHAT and FQNNGV. Inclusive of the bounding cysteine and phenylalanine, the CDR3 is 16 residues long. Just CDR3 DNA is preserved here, 48 bases in frame from base 1. The germline ends are 18 bases apart after V is trimmed by 5 bases and J by 1 base.